This T cell receptor (beta chain) was identified in a study of cytomegalovirus exposure and HLA in healthy donors. The method was immunoSEQ multiplex PCR; TCRdb's version includes in-frame clones alone and lacks a portion of them. The sample holds about 56,000 clones, 96% seen once. As regards this clone: What it binds is unknown.

Donors were drawn from the 120-subject validation cohort, separate from the roughly 670-subject first cohort. Germline V gene lookup returns CDR1 LGHNA and CDR2 YSLEER. The CDR3 sequence is 15 residues long. Trimming took 0 bases from V and 6 from J; bases not matched to a gene: 6. Findings and caveats of the study: A few of the chains that were CMV-associated were confirmed in vitro to be specific for CMV antigens. A subsequent analysis found that TCR clusters from the first cohort also tended to co-occur in the 120 or so validation repertoires, with approximately 94% of cluster scores above 0. 150 to 200 TCR beta chains were listed as cytomegalovirus-associated.

Sequencing was carried out using PBMCs. The gene calls are TRBV4-3 and TRBJ2-3; 7 bases match TRBD1. The sequence derives from a woman aged 18-30 years in good health and CMV-seronegative. CDR3 residues: CASSQERQGGDTQYF. The CDR3 region has the DNA TGCGCCAGCAGCCAAGAGCGACAGGGTGGGGATACGCAGTATTTT.